The 4 T cell receptor beta chains below were found in one sample sequenced in a study of blood T cell repertoires in COVID-19. Sequenced by immunoSEQ multiplex PCR; TCRdb stores in-frame clones only, minus some. The top ten hold around 17% of the sample, which has 25,000 to 30,000 clones, about 70% seen once. The sequencing sample was made of peripheral blood. These receptor sequences come from a human donor in a cohort sampled during active COVID-19.

The V and J genes are TRBV18 and TRBJ2-7; 8 nucleotides align to TRBD1. Trimming removed 5 bases from V and 3 bases from J; junction bases left unmatched: 6. The CDR3 sequence is 14 residues long. CDR1 is KGHSH and CDR2 is LQKENI in the germline V gene. The CDR3 coding sequence is TGTGCCAGCTCAAAAGAGACAGGGGTCTACGAGCAGTACTTC. Translating gives CASSKETGVYEQYF.

V gene TRBV2 combines with J gene TRBJ1-4; a weak D match, TRBD1 (6 bases). CDR1 is SNHLY, CDR2 FYNNEI, per germline. The ends were cut back, 6 bases at V and 7 bases at J, with 15 bases in the middle. The CDR3 extends over 14 amino acids. CDR3: CASRRAGASEKLFF. CDR3 sequence (DNA): TGTGCCAGCAGGAGGGCAGGGGCGAGTGAAAAACTGTTTTTT.

This clone is labeled medium-sized. CDR3 coding DNA: TGTGCCAGCAGTTTCCGGTTTGGCTACACCTTC. It specifies CASSFRFGYTF. V gene TRBV28 combines with J gene TRBJ1-2; no definite D call. This CDR3 spans 11 amino acids. Germline-derived CDR1 and CDR2 are MDHEN and SYDVKM. The ends were cut back, 3 bases at V and 7 bases at J, with 6 bases in the middle.

V gene TRBV12-3 or TRBV12-4 combines with J gene TRBJ1-2; D unclear. CDR3 length: 13 residues. The V gene lost 2 bases and the J gene lost 7 bases, with 11 bases spanning the gap. The CDR3 nucleotides read TGTGCCAGCAGTTTACGGGGTACAGCTGGCTACACCTTC. It specifies CASSLRGTAGYTF.